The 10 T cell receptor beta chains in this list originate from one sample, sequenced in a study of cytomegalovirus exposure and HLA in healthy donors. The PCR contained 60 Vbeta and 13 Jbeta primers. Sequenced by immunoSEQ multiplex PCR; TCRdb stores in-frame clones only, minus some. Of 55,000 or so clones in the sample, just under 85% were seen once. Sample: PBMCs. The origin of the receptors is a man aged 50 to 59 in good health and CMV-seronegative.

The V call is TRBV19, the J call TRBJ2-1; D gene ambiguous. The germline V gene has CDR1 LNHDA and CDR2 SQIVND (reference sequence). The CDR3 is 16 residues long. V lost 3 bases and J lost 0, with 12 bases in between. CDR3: CASSITGHSSYNEQFF. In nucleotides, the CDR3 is TGTGCCAGTAGTATCACCGGCCACAGCTCCTACAATGAGCAGTTCTTC.

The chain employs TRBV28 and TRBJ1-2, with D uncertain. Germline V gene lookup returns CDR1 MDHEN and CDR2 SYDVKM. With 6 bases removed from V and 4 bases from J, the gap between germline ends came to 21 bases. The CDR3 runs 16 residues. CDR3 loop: CASSSNAGRIGYGYTF. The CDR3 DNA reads TGTGCCAGCAGCTCAAATGCGGGGAGGATAGGCTATGGCTACACCTTC.

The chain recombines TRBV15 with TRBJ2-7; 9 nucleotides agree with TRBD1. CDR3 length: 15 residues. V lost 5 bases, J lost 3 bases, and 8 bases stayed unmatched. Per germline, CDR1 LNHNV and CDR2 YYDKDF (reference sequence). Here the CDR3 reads CATSASDRGGYEQYF. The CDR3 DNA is TGTGCCACCAGCGCCTCGGACAGGGGAGGCTACGAGCAGTACTTC.

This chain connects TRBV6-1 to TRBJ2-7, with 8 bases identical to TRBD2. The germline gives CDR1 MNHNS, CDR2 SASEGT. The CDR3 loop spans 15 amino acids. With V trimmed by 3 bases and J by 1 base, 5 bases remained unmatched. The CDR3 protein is CASSEWASGSYEQYF. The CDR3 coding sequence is TGTGCCAGCAGTGAGTGGGCTAGCGGGTCCTACGAGCAGTACTTC.

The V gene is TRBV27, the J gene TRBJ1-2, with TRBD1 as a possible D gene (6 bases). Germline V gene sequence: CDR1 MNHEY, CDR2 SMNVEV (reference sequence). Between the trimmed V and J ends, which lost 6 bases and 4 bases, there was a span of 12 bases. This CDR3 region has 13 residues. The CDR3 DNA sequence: TGTGCCAGCAGCTCTGGGGGGGCCTATGGCTACACCTTC. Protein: CASSSGGAYGYTF.

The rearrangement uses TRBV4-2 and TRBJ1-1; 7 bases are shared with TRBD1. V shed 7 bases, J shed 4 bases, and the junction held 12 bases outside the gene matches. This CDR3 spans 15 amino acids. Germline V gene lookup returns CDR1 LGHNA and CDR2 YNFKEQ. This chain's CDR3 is CASTPPRGEATEAFF. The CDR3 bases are TGTGCCAGCACCCCGCCCAGGGGGGAGGCCACTGAAGCTTTCTTT.

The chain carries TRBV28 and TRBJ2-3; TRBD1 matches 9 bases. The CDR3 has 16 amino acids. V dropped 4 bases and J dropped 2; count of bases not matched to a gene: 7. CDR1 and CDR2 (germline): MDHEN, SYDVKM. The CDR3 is CASSSSGDRDTDTQYF. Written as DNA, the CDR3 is TGTGCCAGCAGTTCATCGGGGGACAGGGACACAGATACGCAGTATTTT.

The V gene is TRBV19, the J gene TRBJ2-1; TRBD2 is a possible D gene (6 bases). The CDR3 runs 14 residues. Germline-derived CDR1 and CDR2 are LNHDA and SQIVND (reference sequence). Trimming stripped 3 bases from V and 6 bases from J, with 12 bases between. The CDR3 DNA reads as TGTGCCAGTAGTATGGGACTTTCGGGCAATGAGCAGTTCTTC. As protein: CASSMGLSGNEQFF.

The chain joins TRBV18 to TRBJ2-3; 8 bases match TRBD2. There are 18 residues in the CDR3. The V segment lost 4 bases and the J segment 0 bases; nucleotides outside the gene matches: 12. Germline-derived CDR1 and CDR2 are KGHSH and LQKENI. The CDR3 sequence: CASSRPMTSAYSTDTQYF. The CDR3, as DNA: TGTGCCAGCTCACGACCGATGACTAGCGCCTATAGCACAGATACGCAGTATTTT.

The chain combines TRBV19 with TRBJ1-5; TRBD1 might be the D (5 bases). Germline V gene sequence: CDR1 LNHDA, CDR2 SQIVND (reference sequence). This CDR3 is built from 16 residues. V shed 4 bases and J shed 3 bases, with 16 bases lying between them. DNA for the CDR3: TGTGCCAGTAGTAGCGGACGGGGGGATGTCAATCAGCCCCAGCATTTT. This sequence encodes CASSSGRGDVNQPQHF.